Each of the 10 T cell receptor beta chains below was sequenced from the same sample in a study of blood T cell repertoires in COVID-19. TCRdb's table, derived via immunoSEQ multiplex PCR, lists solely in-frame clones and lacks some. The table shows approximately 210,000 clones, with 88% occurring only once. The specimen was peripheral blood. Source of these receptors: a woman between 40 and 55 years old who had recovered from COVID-19.

The chain joins TRBV19 to TRBJ2-2, with D tentatively TRBD1 (6 bases). The CDR3 totals 15 residues. Trimming removed 8 bases from V and 3 bases from J, with 16 bases in between. The germline gives CDR1 LNHDA, CDR2 SQIVND (reference sequence). The CDR3 protein is CASSLGWGHTGELFF. CDR3 coding DNA: TGTGCCAGTTCCCTGGGGTGGGGGCACACCGGGGAGCTGTTTTTT.

The chain is built from TRBV19 and TRBJ2-7, with 10 bases fitting TRBD1. The germline V gene has CDR1 LNHDA and CDR2 SQIVND (reference sequence). The J segment lost 4 bases and the V segment lost 7 bases, leaving 7 bases of the junction unmatched. The CDR3 has 14 amino acids. CDR3 sequence reads: CASTPGDRGYEQYF. CDR3 bases: TGTGCCAGTACTCCAGGGGACAGGGGTTACGAGCAGTACTTC.

The V call is TRBV14, the J call TRBJ2-5; 9 bases agree with TRBD2. CDR3 length: 17 residues. Germline CDR1 and CDR2: SGHDN and FVKESK. V gave up 2 bases and J gave up 1 base; unmatched junction bases: 8. CDR3 sequence: CASSQFRLAVTQETQYF. CDR3 sequence (DNA): TGTGCCAGCAGCCAATTTCGACTAGCGGTGACCCAAGAGACCCAGTACTTC.

The gene calls are TRBV19 and TRBJ2-2; tentative D call: TRBD1 (5 bases). V lost 3 bases, J lost 2 bases, and 10 bases lay in between. Germline V CDR1 and CDR2: LNHDA, SQIVND (reference sequence). This CDR3 is built from 15 residues. The chain's CDR3 is CASSILTANTGELFF. In nucleotides, the CDR3 is TGTGCCAGTAGTATCCTGACAGCTAACACCGGGGAGCTGTTTTTT.

The chain uses TRBV10-3 and TRBJ1-2; possible D gene TRBD1, 6 bases. V gave up 5 bases and J gave up 8 bases, with 24 bases separating them. Germline V gene data show CDR1 as ENHRY and CDR2 as SYGVKD. The length of the CDR3 is 16 residues. CDR3 residues: CAISPQVTGPSRGYTF. DNA for the CDR3: TGTGCCATCAGTCCCCAGGTGACAGGCCCCTCTCGGGGCTACACCTTC.

There are a few counts of this clone. This chain links TRBV6-6 with TRBJ1-4; D is ambiguous. The CDR3 loop spans 12 amino acids. The germline CDR1 and CDR2 sequences are MNHNY and SVGAGI (reference sequence). Deletions cut 7 bases from V and 3 bases from J, with 6 bases between. The CDR3 DNA reads TGTGCCAGCAAGCCCCCTAATGAAAAACTGTTTTTT. It specifies CASKPPNEKLFF.

The CDR3 loop reads CASSVGTPYSNQPQHF. Written as DNA, the CDR3 is TGTGCCAGCAGTGTCGGGACACCGTATAGCAATCAGCCCCAGCATTTT. The chain combines TRBV3-1 (or the pseudogene TRBV3-2) with TRBJ1-5, with a weak D call TRBD1 (6 bases). The length of the CDR3 is 16 residues. V was clipped by 6 bases and J by 0 bases, with 15 bases between them. Germline V gene lookup returns CDR1 LGHDT and CDR2 YNNKEL (reference sequence).

The chain recombines TRBV6-5 with TRBJ1-3; D uncertain. Germline CDR1 is MNHEY and CDR2 is SVGAGI. CDR3 length: 13 residues. V lost 5 bases and J lost 3, with 8 bases in between. The CDR3 sequence: CASSLADGNTIYF. In DNA form, the CDR3 reads TGTGCCAGCAGTCTAGCGGATGGAAACACCATATATTTT.

The chain combines TRBV6-4 with TRBJ2-1, with D unresolved. CDR1 is MRHNA, CDR2 SNTAGT, per germline. CDR3 length: 15 amino acids. Trimming pared 6 bases from V and 3 bases from J, leaving 15 bases between. The CDR3 region is CASRTRRPVYNEQFF. The CDR3 bases are TGTGCCAGCAGAACTCGGAGACCGGTCTACAATGAGCAGTTCTTC.

This rearrangement joins TRBV5-6 to TRBJ2-7; D gene unclear. Germline V gene data show CDR1 as SGHDT and CDR2 as YYEEEE. V was cut by 1 base and J by 0 bases, with 8 bases left in between. The length of the CDR3 is 14 residues. The CDR3 DNA is TGTGCCAGCAGCTTGACCCCGAGCTCCTACGAGCAGTACTTC. Protein sequence: CASSLTPSSYEQYF.